The sequence of this T cell receptor (beta chain) was determined in a study of T cell responses to AZD1222 COVID-19 vaccine. Study results and caveats: There were vaccine-associated CD4 TCRs across spike, dominant at 160-218 and 743-854. There were repertoire samples only from the period after the peak T cell response. Of spike-specific TCRs, nearly half reportedly target regions left unmutated in variants.

This clone is a singleton in its sample. Antigen specificity is unknown. This sample also contains other DNA sequences that code for the same CDR3. V shed 7 bases and J 0 bases; nucleotides not matched to a gene: 8. Germline V gene lookup returns CDR1 LNHDA and CDR2 SQIVND (reference sequence). The CDR3 totals 16 residues. Sequencing was performed with immunoSEQ multiplex PCR; in TCRdb, only in-frame clones are kept and a portion is missing. The data show more than 95,000 clones, with about 91% seen just once and about 19% held by the top ten. This TCR was recovered from an adult in good health. The input for sequencing was peripheral blood, taken on day 0 of AZD1222 vaccination. V is TRBV19 and J is TRBJ1-5; 8 bases fit TRBD1. This chain's CDR3 is CASTLGQGNSNQPQHF. CDR3 sequence (DNA): TGTGCCAGTACCCTAGGACAGGGAAATAGCAATCAGCCCCAGCATTTT.